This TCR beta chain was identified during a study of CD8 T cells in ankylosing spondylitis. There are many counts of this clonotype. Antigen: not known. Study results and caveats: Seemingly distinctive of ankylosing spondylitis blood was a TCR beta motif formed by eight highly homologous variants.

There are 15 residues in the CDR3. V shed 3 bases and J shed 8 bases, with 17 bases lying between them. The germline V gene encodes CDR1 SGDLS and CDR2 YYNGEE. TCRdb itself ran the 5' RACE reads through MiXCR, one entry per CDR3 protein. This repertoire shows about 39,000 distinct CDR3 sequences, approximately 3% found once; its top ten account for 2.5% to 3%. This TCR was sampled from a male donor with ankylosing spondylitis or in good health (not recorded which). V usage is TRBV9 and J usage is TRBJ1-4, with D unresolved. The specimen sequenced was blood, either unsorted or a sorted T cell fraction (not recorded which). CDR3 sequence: CASSAERGLGEKLFF. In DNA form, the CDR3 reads TGTGCCAGCAGCGCCGAACGCGGTCTTGGGGAAAAACTGTTTTTT.